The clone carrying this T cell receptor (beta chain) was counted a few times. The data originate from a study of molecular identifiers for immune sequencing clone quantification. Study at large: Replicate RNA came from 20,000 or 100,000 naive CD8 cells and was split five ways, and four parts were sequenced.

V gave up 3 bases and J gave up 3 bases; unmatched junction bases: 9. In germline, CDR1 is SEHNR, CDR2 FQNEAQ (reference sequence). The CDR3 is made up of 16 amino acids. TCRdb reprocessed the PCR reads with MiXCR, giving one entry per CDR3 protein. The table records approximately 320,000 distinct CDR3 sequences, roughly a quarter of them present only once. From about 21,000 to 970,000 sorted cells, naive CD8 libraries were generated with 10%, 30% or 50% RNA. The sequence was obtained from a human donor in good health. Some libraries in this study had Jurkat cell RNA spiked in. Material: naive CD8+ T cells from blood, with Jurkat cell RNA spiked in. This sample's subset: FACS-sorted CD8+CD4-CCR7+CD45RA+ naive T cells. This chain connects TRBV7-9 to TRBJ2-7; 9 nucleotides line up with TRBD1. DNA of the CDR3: TGTGCCAGCAGCTTTATAACCGGGACAGGGATCTACGAGCAGTACTTC. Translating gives CASSFITGTGIYEQYF.